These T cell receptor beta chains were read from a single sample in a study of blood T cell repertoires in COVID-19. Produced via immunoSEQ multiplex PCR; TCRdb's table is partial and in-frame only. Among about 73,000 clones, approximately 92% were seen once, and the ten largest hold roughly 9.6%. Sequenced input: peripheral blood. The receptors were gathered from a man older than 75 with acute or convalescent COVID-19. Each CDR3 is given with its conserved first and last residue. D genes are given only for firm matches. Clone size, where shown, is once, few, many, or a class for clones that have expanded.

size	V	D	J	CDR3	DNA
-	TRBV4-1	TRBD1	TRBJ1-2	CASSQEGTGGIYGYTF	TGCGCCAGCAGCCAAGAAGGGACAGGGGGAATCTATGGCTACACCTTC
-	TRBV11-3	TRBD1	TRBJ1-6	CASSLRRTGGDNSPLHF	TGTGCCAGCAGCTTACGTCGAACAGGGGGCGATAATTCACCCCTCCACTTT
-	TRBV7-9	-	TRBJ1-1	CASSPMRRTGKGWTEAFF	TGTGCCAGCAGCCCAATGCGGAGAACAGGGAAGGGATGGACTGAAGCTTTCTTT
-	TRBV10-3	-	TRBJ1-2	CAIRRERGHGYTF	TGTGCCATCAGGCGTGAAAGGGGCCATGGCTACACCTTC
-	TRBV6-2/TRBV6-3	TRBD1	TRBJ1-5	CASSYYPGQGFFQPQHF	TGTGCCAGCAGTTACTATCCGGGACAGGGGTTTTTTCAGCCCCAGCATTTT
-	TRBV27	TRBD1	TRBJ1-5	CASSPDRASNQPQHF	TGTGCCAGCAGCCCGGACAGGGCCAGCAATCAGCCCCAGCATTTT
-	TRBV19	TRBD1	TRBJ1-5	CASSIFGTDGLQHF	TGTGCCAGTAGTATTTTTGGGACAGACGGCCTTCAGCATTTT
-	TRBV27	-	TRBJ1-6	CASSFLNNSPLHF	TGTGCCAGCAGCTTCCTTAATAATTCACCCCTCCACTTT
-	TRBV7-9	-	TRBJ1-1	CASSSPPGVFLEAFF	TGTGCCAGCAGCTCCCCCCCCGGGGTTTTTTTAGAAGCTTTCTTT
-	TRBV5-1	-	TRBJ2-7	CASSLTAGTAEQYF	TGCGCCAGCAGCTTAACGGCGGGAACGGCAGAGCAGTACTTC
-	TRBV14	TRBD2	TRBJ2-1	CASSQIAGGHAEQFF	TGTGCCAGCAGCCAAATAGCGGGAGGTCACGCTGAGCAGTTCTTC
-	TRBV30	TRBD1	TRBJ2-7	CAWDGTDSYEQYF	TGTGCCTGGGACGGGACAGACTCCTACGAGCAGTACTTC
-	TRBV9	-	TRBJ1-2	CASSVGWTTNYGYTF	TGTGCCAGCAGCGTAGGATGGACAACTAACTATGGCTACACCTTC
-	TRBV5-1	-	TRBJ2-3	CASSLGQGIDTQYF	TGCGCCAGCAGCTTAGGGCAGGGGATAGATACGCAGTATTTT
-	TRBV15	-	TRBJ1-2	CATSRTGRGGYTF	TGTGCCACCAGCAGAACAGGGAGGGGTGGCTACACCTTC
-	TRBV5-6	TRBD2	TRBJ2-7	CASSWGGSYEQYF	TGTGCCAGCAGCTGGGGGGGCTCCTACGAGCAGTACTTC
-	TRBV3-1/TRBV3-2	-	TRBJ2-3	CASSQTDDTQYF	TGTGCCAGCAGCCAGACAGATGATACGCAGTATTTT
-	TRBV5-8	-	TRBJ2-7	CASSLAWAYEQYF	TGTGCCAGCAGCCTAGCGTGGGCCTACGAGCAGTACTTC
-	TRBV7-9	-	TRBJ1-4	CASSKRGGDGEKLFF	TGTGCCAGCAGCAAAAGAGGAGGGGACGGCGAAAAACTGTTTTTT
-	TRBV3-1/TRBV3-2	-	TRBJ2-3	CASSPGHLTTDTQYF	TGTGCCAGCAGCCCAGGACATCTCACCACAGATACGCAGTATTTT
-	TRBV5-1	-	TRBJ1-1	CASSLEVGDMNTEAFF	TGCGCCAGCAGCTTGGAGGTGGGAGACATGAACACTGAAGCTTTCTTT
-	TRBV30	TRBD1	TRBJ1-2	CAWSPGQGIYGYTF	TGTGCCTGGAGCCCGGGACAGGGGATCTATGGCTACACCTTC
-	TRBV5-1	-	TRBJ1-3	CASSFEASGNTIYF	TGCGCCAGCAGCTTTGAGGCATCTGGAAACACCATATATTTT
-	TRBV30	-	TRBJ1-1	CAWSVRVTEAFF	TGTGCCTGGAGTGTACGGGTCACTGAAGCTTTCTTT
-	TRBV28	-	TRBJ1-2	CASSFNTRENGYTF	TGTGCCAGCAGTTTCAATACTCGGGAAAATGGCTACACCTTC
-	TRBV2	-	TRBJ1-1	CASSEAQRVNTEAFF	TGTGCCAGCAGTGAAGCGCAACGGGTGAACACTGAAGCTTTCTTT
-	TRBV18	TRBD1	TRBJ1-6	CASSPGPGQGGSPLHF	TGTGCCAGCTCACCGGGACCGGGACAGGGCGGTTCACCCCTCCACTTT
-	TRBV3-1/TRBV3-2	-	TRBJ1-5	CASSQDTREAQPQHF	TGTGCCAGCAGCCAAGATACCAGGGAGGCGCAGCCCCAGCATTTT
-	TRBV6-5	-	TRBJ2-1	CATKTAYNEQFF	TGTGCCACCAAGACAGCGTACAATGAGCAGTTCTTC
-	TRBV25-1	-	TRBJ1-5	CASSDAGQGFNQPQHF	TGTGCCAGCAGTGATGCTGGGCAGGGGTTCAATCAGCCCCAGCATTTT
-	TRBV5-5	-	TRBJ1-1	CASSWQGGQSNTEAFF	TGTGCCAGCAGCTGGCAGGGCGGTCAATCGAACACTGAAGCTTTCTTT
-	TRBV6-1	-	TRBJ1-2	CASSELTDSYTF	TGTGCCAGCAGTGAACTAACCGACAGTTACACCTTC
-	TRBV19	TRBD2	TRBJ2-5	CASSMGGEGTQYF	TGTGCCAGTAGTATGGGGGGGGAAGGGACCCAGTACTTC
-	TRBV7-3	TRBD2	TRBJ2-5	CASSTGTSGGLQETQYF	TGTGCCAGCAGTACCGGGACTAGCGGGGGGCTCCAAGAGACCCAGTACTTC
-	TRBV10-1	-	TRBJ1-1	CASSASGSEAFF	TGCGCCAGCAGCGCGTCGGGATCTGAAGCTTTCTTT
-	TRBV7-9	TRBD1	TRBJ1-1	CASSSGTGVVTFF	TGTGCCAGCAGTTCTGGGACAGGGGTAGTAACTTTCTTT
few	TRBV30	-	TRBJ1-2	CAWSAKQGSYGYTF	TGTGCCTGGAGTGCGAAACAGGGAAGCTATGGCTACACCTTC
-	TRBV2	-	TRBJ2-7	CASCGGGHSYEQYF	TGTGCCAGCTGTGGGGGGGGGCACTCCTACGAGCAGTACTTC
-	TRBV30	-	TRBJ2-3	CAWSARDTQYF	TGTGCCTGGAGTGCTCGAGATACGCAGTATTTT
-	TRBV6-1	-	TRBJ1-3	CASSEAQGTAGNTIYF	TGTGCCAGCAGTGAAGCGCAGGGAACGGCTGGAAACACCATATATTTT